This record looks at one T cell receptor (beta chain) sequence and its context. What it binds is unknown. These data come from a study of radiotherapy plus CTLA-4 blockade in lung cancer. Study conclusions and caveats: Blood TCR clones of tumor origin expanded after radiotherapy plus ipilimumab.

V lost 0 bases and J lost 0; bases outside the gene matches: 2. CDR1 and CDR2 from the germline V gene are SGDLS and YYNGEE. The CDR3 has 16 residues. Some clones are missing from TCRdb's copy, which holds only in-frame ones; the method was immunoSEQ multiplex PCR. The sample comprises around 30,000 clones, roughly three quarters of which are singletons, and 13% to 15% rests with the top ten. The chain links TRBV9 to TRBJ2-3; 9 bases map to TRBD1. The clonotype originates from a human donor with non-small cell lung cancer that progressed on radiotherapy plus ipilimumab. The sample was peripheral blood, taken from a patient treated with radiotherapy plus ipilimumab. CDR3 sequence: CASSVGGTGSTDTQYF. The CDR3 nucleotides read TGTGCCAGCAGCGTAGGAGGGACAGGGAGCACAGATACGCAGTATTTT.